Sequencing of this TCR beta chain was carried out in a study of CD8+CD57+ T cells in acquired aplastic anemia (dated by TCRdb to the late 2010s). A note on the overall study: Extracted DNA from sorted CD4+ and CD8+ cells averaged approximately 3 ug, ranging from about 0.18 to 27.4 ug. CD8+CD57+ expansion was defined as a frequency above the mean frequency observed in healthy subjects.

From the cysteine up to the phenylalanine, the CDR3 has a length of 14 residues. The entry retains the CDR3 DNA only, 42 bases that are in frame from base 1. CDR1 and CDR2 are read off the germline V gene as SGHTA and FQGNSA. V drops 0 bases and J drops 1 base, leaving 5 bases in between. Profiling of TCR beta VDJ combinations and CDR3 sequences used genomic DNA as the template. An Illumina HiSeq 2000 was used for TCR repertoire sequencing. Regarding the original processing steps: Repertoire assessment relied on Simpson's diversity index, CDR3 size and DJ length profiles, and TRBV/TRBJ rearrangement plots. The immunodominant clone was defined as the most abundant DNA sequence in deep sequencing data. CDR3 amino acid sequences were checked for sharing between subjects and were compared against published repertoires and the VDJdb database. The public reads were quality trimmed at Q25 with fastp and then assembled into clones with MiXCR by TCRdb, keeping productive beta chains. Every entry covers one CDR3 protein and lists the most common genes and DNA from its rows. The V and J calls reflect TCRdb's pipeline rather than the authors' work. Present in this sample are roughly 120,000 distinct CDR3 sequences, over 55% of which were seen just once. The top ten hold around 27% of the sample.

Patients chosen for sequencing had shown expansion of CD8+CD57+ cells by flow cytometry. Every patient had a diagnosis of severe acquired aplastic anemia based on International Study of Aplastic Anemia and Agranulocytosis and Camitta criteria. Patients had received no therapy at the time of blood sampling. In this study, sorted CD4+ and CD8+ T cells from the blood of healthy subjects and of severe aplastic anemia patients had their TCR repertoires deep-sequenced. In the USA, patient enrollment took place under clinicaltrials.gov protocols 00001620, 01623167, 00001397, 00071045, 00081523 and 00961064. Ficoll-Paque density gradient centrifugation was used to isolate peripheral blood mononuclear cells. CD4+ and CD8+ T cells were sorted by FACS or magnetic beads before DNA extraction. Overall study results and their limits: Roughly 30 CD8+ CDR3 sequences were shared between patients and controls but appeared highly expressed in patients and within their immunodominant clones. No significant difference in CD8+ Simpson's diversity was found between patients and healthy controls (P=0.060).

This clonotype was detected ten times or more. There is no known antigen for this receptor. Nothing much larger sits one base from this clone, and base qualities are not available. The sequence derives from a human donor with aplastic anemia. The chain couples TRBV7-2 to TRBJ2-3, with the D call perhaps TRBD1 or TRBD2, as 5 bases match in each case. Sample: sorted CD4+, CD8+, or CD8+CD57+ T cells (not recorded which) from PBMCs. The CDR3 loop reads CASSLAGGTDTQYF. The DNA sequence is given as TGTGCCAGCAGCTTAGCGGGGGGCACAGATACGCAGTATTTT.